This is a list of T cell receptor beta chains from one sample in a study of cytomegalovirus exposure and HLA in healthy donors. TCRdb keeps only in-frame clones here, not all; method: immunoSEQ multiplex PCR. The sample consists of around 66,000 clones, around 97% of them appearing once. Sequenced input: PBMCs. These TCRs come from a woman between 18 and 29 years old in good health and CMV-seropositive. Each CDR3 is given with its conserved first and last residue. D genes are given only for firm matches. The size field is filled for only some rows; it gives once, few, many or a size class.

>TRBJ2-7|TRBV28|-|-
CASSFSPGIYEQYF
TGTGCCAGCAGTTTCTCTCCGGGGATCTACGAGCAGTACTTC
>TRBJ2-7|TRBV5-1|TRBD1|few
CASSLGQGSYEQYF
TGCGCCAGCAGCTTGGGACAGGGATCCTACGAGCAGTACTTC
>TRBJ2-3|TRBV27|-|-
CASSLGASATDTQYF
TGTGCCAGCAGTTTAGGGGCTAGCGCCACAGATACGCAGTATTTT
>TRBJ1-4|TRBV6-5|TRBD1|-
CASSNTRGEGEKLFF
TGTGCCAGCAGTAACACCAGGGGGGAAGGTGAAAAACTGTTTTTT
>TRBJ1-1|TRBV5-6|-|-
CASSLSLNTEAFF
TGTGCCAGCAGCTTGTCTCTGAACACTGAAGCTTTCTTT
>TRBJ2-7|TRBV5-1|-|-
CASSSQTGYEQYF
TGCGCCAGCAGCTCTCAGACAGGCTACGAGCAGTACTTC
>TRBJ2-7|TRBV27|TRBD1|-
CASSAPGQGAFYEQYF
TGTGCCAGCAGTGCACCGGGACAGGGGGCCTTCTACGAGCAGTACTTC
>TRBJ2-7|TRBV5-4|TRBD2|-
CASSSRTSGRPYEQYF
TGTGCCAGCAGCTCTCGGACTAGCGGGAGGCCCTACGAGCAGTACTTC
>TRBJ1-2|TRBV2|-|once
CASLGTSNYGYTF
TGTGCCAGCCTCGGGACTTCTAACTATGGCTACACCTTC
>TRBJ1-1|TRBV11-3|-|-
CASSLAGNTEAFF
TGTGCCAGCAGCTTAGCGGGGAACACTGAAGCTTTCTTT
>TRBJ1-1|TRBV5-6|-|-
CASSKQRKAFF
TGTGCCAGCAGCAAACAGAGAAAAGCTTTCTTT
>TRBJ1-1|TRBV7-9|TRBD1|-
CASSLYRGLNTEAFF
TGTGCCAGCAGCTTATACAGGGGATTGAACACTGAAGCTTTCTTT
>TRBJ1-1|TRBV12-5|TRBD1|few
CASGWRQGSEAFF
TGTGCTAGTGGTTGGAGACAGGGCTCGGAAGCTTTCTTT
>TRBJ1-1|TRBV19|-|-
CASSIGVGDTEAFF
TGTGCCAGTAGTATAGGGGTAGGGGACACTGAAGCTTTCTTT
>TRBJ1-2|TRBV7-2|-|-
CASSSTNYGYTF
TGTGCCAGCAGCTCGACAAACTATGGCTACACCTTC
>TRBJ1-4|TRBV7-9|TRBD1|-
CASIRQGGEGDEKLFF
TGTGCCAGCATTAGACAGGGTGGGGAAGGTGATGAAAAACTGTTTTTT
>TRBJ1-4|TRBV4-1|TRBD1|once
CASSQGRGQRNEKLFF
TGCGCCAGCAGCCAAGGAAGGGGGCAGAGAAATGAAAAACTGTTTTTT
>TRBJ2-1|TRBV7-9|-|-
CASDPGNYNEQFF
TGTGCCAGCGATCCAGGGAACTACAATGAGCAGTTCTTC
>TRBJ1-4|TRBV9|-|-
CASSADSGNEKLFF
TGTGCCAGCAGCGCGGACAGTGGGAATGAAAAACTGTTTTTT
>TRBJ1-2|TRBV28|-|-
CASSLGQVLRGGYTF
TGTGCCAGCAGTTTAGGGCAGGTCTTAAGGGGTGGCTACACCTTC
>TRBJ1-1|TRBV2|-|-
CASSAGFGTEAFF
TGTGCCAGCAGTGCGGGGTTCGGCACTGAAGCTTTCTTT
>TRBJ1-5|TRBV7-3|-|-
CASSLTGGDQPQHF
TGTGCCAGCAGCTTAACGGGGGGGGATCAGCCCCAGCATTTT
>TRBJ1-5|TRBV2|-|-
CASSEGRRNQPQHF
TGTGCCAGCAGTGAAGGGAGGCGCAATCAGCCCCAGCATTTT
>TRBJ2-7|TRBV9|TRBD1|-
CASSPQTGLPEQYF
TGTGCCAGCAGCCCCCAGACAGGGTTACCCGAGCAGTACTTC
>TRBJ2-3|TRBV6-1|-|-
CASSDGDTQYF
TGTGCCAGCAGTGACGGAGATACGCAGTATTTT
>TRBJ2-1|TRBV11-3|-|-
CASSPRLRGDYNEQFF
TGTGCCAGCAGCCCCCGTTTGCGGGGAGACTACAATGAGCAGTTCTTC
>TRBJ2-3|TRBV2|TRBD2|-
CASSPGLAGTSSTDTQYF
TGTGCCAGCAGTCCGGGACTAGCGGGAACTTCTAGCACAGATACGCAGTATTTT
>TRBJ2-5|TRBV2|TRBD2|-
CASSETSGYQETQYF
TGTGCCAGCAGTGAAACTAGCGGGTACCAAGAGACCCAGTACTTC
>TRBJ2-3|TRBV27|TRBD1|-
CASSLSGTGTDTQYF
TGTGCCAGCAGCCTATCCGGGACAGGCACAGATACGCAGTATTTT
>TRBJ2-1|TRBV7-9|-|once
CASSLFGMPGGYYNEQFF
TGTGCCAGCAGCTTATTCGGGATGCCAGGGGGGTACTACAATGAGCAGTTCTTC
>TRBJ2-5|TRBV6-1|TRBD2|-
CASSEPFSSGRARETQYF
TGTGCCAGCAGTGAACCGTTCTCTAGCGGGAGGGCGAGGGAGACCCAGTACTTC
>TRBJ2-7|TRBV28|TRBD2|-
CASLPIFRTSLPYEQYF
TGTGCCAGCTTACCAATTTTTCGGACTAGCCTCCCCTACGAGCAGTACTTC
>TRBJ1-2|TRBV6-5|TRBD1|-
CASSYRDRDYGYTF
TGTGCCAGCAGTTACCGGGACAGAGACTATGGCTACACCTTC
>TRBJ1-2|TRBV27|TRBD1|-
CASSRHRGEGYTF
TGTGCCAGCAGCCGGCACAGGGGGGAAGGCTACACCTTC
>TRBJ1-2|TRBV18|-|-
CASSPGQRDYTF
TGTGCCAGCTCACCAGGACAGCGCGACTACACCTTC
>TRBJ2-7|TRBV4-2|TRBD2|-
CASSQQHGTSGMNEQYF
TGTGCCAGCAGCCAGCAACATGGGACTAGCGGGATGAACGAGCAGTACTTC
>TRBJ2-1|TRBV9|TRBD2|-
CASSVGTSGYNEQFF
TGTGCCAGCAGCGTAGGGACTAGCGGTTACAATGAGCAGTTCTTC
>TRBJ1-2|TRBV10-3|-|-
CAISESSQVNYGYTF
TGTGCCATCAGTGAGAGTTCACAGGTCAACTATGGCTACACCTTC
>TRBJ2-7|TRBV5-1|-|-
CASSLDSTYEQYF
TGCGCCAGCAGCTTGGACAGTACCTACGAGCAGTACTTC
>TRBJ2-7|TRBV27|-|once
CASSPGATSAQEQYF
TGTGCCAGCAGTCCGGGGGCCACTAGCGCGCAGGAGCAGTACTTC
>TRBJ2-1|TRBV5-3|TRBD2|once
CARSLGRLALFNEQFF
TGTGCCAGAAGCTTGGGCCGACTAGCGTTATTCAATGAGCAGTTCTTC
>TRBJ2-7|TRBV10-3|TRBD2|once
CAISEFGGRAAGSEQYF
TGTGCCATCAGTGAGTTTGGCGGGAGGGCCGCCGGTTCCGAGCAGTACTTC
>TRBJ1-1|TRBV28|-|-
CASSLLRVSTEAFF
TGTGCCAGCAGTTTACTCAGGGTAAGCACTGAAGCTTTCTTT
>TRBJ2-5|TRBV15|-|-
CATSGPGETQYF
TGTGCCACCAGCGGCCCAGGAGAGACCCAGTACTTC
>TRBJ2-7|TRBV6-5|-|-
CASSYSTPGVEQYF
TGTGCCAGCAGTTACTCCACTCCTGGAGTCGAGCAGTACTTC
>TRBJ2-1|TRBV27|-|-
CASRELYLGIYNEQFF
TGTGCCAGCCGTGAGCTTTATCTCGGGATCTACAATGAGCAGTTCTTC
>TRBJ2-7|TRBV15|TRBD1|-
CATSRDGTGGWEQYF
TGTGCCACCAGCAGAGATGGGACAGGGGGCTGGGAGCAGTACTTC
>TRBJ1-1|TRBV28|-|-
CASSFIGPQMNTEAFF
TGTGCCAGCAGTTTCATTGGGCCCCAGATGAACACTGAAGCTTTCTTT
>TRBJ2-1|TRBV27|-|-
CASSFGRENEQFF
TGTGCCAGCAGTTTTGGTCGGGAAAATGAGCAGTTCTTC
>TRBJ1-3|TRBV11-3|-|once
CASSPGSGNTIYF
TGTGCCAGCAGCCCGGGATCTGGAAACACCATATATTTT
>TRBJ2-7|TRBV5-4|TRBD2|-
CASSLRLAGVREQYF
TGTGCCAGCAGCTTACGACTAGCGGGAGTGAGAGAGCAGTACTTC